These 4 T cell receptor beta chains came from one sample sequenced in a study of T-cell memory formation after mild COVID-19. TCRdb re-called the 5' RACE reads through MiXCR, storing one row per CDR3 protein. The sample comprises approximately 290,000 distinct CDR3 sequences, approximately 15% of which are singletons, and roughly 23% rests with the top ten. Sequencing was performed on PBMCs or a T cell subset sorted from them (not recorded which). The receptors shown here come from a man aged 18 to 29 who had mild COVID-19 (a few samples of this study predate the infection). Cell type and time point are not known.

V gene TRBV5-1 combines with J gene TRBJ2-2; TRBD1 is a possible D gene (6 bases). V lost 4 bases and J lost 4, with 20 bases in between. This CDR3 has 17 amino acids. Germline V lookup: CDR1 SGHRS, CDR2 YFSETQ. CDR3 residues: CASSKYNKGGITGELFF. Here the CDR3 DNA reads TGCGCCAGCAGCAAATACAACAAAGGGGGAATCACCGGGGAGCTGTTTTTT.

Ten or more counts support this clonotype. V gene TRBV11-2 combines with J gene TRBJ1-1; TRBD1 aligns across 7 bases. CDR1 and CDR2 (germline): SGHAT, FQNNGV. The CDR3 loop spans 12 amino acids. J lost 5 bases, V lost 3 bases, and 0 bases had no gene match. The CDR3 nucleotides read TGTGCCAGCAGCTTCAGGGGGACTGAAGCTTTCTTT. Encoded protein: CASSFRGTEAFF.

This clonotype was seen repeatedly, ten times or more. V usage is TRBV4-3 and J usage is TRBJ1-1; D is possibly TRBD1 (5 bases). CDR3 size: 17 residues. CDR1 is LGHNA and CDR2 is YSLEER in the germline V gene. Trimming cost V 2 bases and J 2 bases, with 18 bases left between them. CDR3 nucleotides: TGCGCCAGCAGCCAAAGGGCGGCGGAGGGGAGAAACACTGAAGCTTTCTTT. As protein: CASSQRAAEGRNTEAFF.

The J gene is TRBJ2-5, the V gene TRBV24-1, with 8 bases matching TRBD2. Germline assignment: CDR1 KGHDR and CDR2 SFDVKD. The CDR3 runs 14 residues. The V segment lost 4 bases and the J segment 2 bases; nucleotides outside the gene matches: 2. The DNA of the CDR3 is TGTGCCACCAGTGAAGCGGGGGTACAAGAGACCCAGTACTTC. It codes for CATSEAGVQETQYF.